Listed below are T cell receptor beta chains from one sample, sequenced in a study of T cell repertoires in cytomegalovirus infection. One entry per CDR3 protein results from TCRdb running MiXCR on the reads. The sample includes about 89,000 distinct CDR3 sequences, approximately 30% of them seen just once. These receptors lack a known antigen. Sequencing used CD8+ T cells from cultured PBMCs, obtained from culture after CMV antigen stimulation. Receptors were obtained from a human donor in good health (CMV status not recorded). Some clones in this sample may be carry-over from other donors' samples. The CDR3 runs from the conserved cysteine through the conserved F or W. The order of the fields is D gene, V gene, CDR3 protein. A D gene is named only where the DNA matches it firmly.

D gene: -; V gene: TRBV6-1; CDR3 protein: CASSNRRGAVNTEAFF
D gene: -; V gene: TRBV12-3/TRBV12-4; CDR3 protein: CASSLAWSREQFF
D gene: -; V gene: TRBV18; CDR3 protein: CASSPGQGGRYEQYF
D gene: -; V gene: TRBV23-1; CDR3 protein: CASSRGGPSQETQYF
D gene: -; V gene: TRBV27; CDR3 protein: CATKNGYLYNEQFF
D gene: -; V gene: TRBV6-2/TRBV6-3; CDR3 protein: CASRKDTLRSNQPQHF
D gene: TRBD2; V gene: TRBV15; CDR3 protein: CATSRVREGETQYF
D gene: -; V gene: TRBV7-6; CDR3 protein: CASSLDRAGYNEQFF
D gene: TRBD1; V gene: TRBV7-8; CDR3 protein: CASSFGTGVFNEQFF
D gene: -; V gene: TRBV4-1; CDR3 protein: CASSQEVLRAEPQHF
D gene: -; V gene: TRBV2; CDR3 protein: CATRTLEVLHF
D gene: -; V gene: TRBV11-2; CDR3 protein: CASTPLAGELFF
D gene: -; V gene: TRBV7-2; CDR3 protein: CASSLRAYEQYF
D gene: -; V gene: TRBV10-2; CDR3 protein: CASSESGGILETQYF
D gene: TRBD1; V gene: TRBV24-1; CDR3 protein: CATSDPGQGDGYTF
D gene: -; V gene: TRBV4-1; CDR3 protein: CASSPRWGNYEQYF
D gene: -; V gene: TRBV6-2/TRBV6-3; CDR3 protein: CASSYIAGWAYEQYF
D gene: TRBD1; V gene: TRBV7-9; CDR3 protein: CASSFGTGGMDGYTF
D gene: -; V gene: TRBV19; CDR3 protein: CASSLGTTAFF
D gene: -; V gene: TRBV5-1; CDR3 protein: CASDVTGTSDYGYTF
D gene: TRBD1; V gene: TRBV9; CDR3 protein: CASSAPGQGSNTEAFF
D gene: -; V gene: TRBV6-5; CDR3 protein: CASSYSRFGQSNEQFF
D gene: -; V gene: TRBV7-8; CDR3 protein: CASRDGTYNEQFF
D gene: -; V gene: TRBV7-2; CDR3 protein: CASSLVTTGETQYF
D gene: -; V gene: TRBV29-1; CDR3 protein: CSVRDGYYEQYF
D gene: -; V gene: TRBV19; CDR3 protein: CASSAREAQPQHF
D gene: TRBD1; V gene: TRBV19; CDR3 protein: CASSIPWTGEVGYTF
D gene: TRBD1; V gene: TRBV12-3/TRBV12-4; CDR3 protein: CASSFSRGGTEAFF
D gene: -; V gene: TRBV12-3/TRBV12-4; CDR3 protein: CASSWEDSPSYEQYF
D gene: -; V gene: TRBV6-1; CDR3 protein: CASSEALRVSEAFF
D gene: TRBD2; V gene: TRBV2; CDR3 protein: CASTPGGTGDTQYF
D gene: -; V gene: TRBV7-2; CDR3 protein: CASSFDPQPGSGNTIYF
D gene: -; V gene: TRBV5-5; CDR3 protein: CASSWEGQETQYF
D gene: -; V gene: TRBV7-2; CDR3 protein: CASSLGTALLNYGYTF
D gene: -; V gene: TRBV2; CDR3 protein: CASKTGNSLTSGYTF